The present T cell receptor beta chain was sequenced within a study of T cell repertoires in cytomegalovirus infection. At the level of the study: It can be stated that public TCR beta signatures indicated CMV infection as well as a matching HLA type.

The count of this clonotype is one. Its antigen is not identified. The junction and the germline gene differ at one end; a read error may be behind it. Using its own MiXCR run on the reads, TCRdb lists one record per CDR3 protein. The data show 650,000 to 900,000 distinct CDR3 sequences, around a third seen once. CDR3 length: 13 amino acids. The input for sequencing was cultured CD8+ T cells from PBMCs, taken from culture after CMV antigen stimulation. This receptor was taken from a human donor in good health (CMV status not recorded). Some clones in this sample may be carry-over from other donors' samples. This chain links TRBV5-3 with TRBJ2-5; D gene unclear. TRBV5-3 carries the ORF label, with uncertain function. In nucleotides, the CDR3 is TGTGCCAGCAGCTTAATTACTCAAGAGACCCAGTACTTC. Protein sequence: CASSLITQETQYF.